This record covers a single T cell receptor (beta chain). What antigen it recognizes has not been identified. Qualities for individual bases were not recorded, and no much larger clone is one base off. The sample belongs to a study of T cell responses to AZD1222 COVID-19 vaccine (dated by TCRdb to about 2021). Regarding the complete study: A total of over 230 trial participants underwent TCR sequencing, of whom about 210 received two doses of AZD1222 and about 25 received two doses of the MenACWY control vaccine. Enrollment into the trials was organized by age into subgroups of 18-55, 56-69 and 70-plus years, and those subgroups contained approximately 150, 30 and 60 TCR-sequenced participants, respectively. What the study reported, not specific to this receptor: The 56-69-year group was small, and its depth increase did not reach significance, likely because of low power. Spike-specific TCR breadth and depth rose significantly after two AZD1222 doses compared with day 0 and with MenACWY recipients. Most participants were white British and females outnumbered males, and the authors suggested that clonal diversity may have been underestimated. The vaccine-associated CD4 TCRs covered the entire spike protein, and the dominant responses fell in regions 160-218 and 743-854. Because no day 14 peak-response samples were available, the repertoires could be characterized only after the peak T cell response. Reportedly, close to half of the unique spike-specific TCRs recognized epitopes lying outside the regions that are mutated in the B.1.351 and B.1.1.7 variants. Conclusions about previously exposed vaccinees are limited because only six or seven AZD1222 recipients were SARS-CoV-2 seropositive at baseline.

The sample's time point label is to be understood as: baseline before first vaccination. The treatment or condition label, as the study defines it: meningococcal conjugate vaccine given as trial control. Samples from vaccinated people were obtained from the UK trials COV001 and COV002, which included a single-blind randomized controlled phase 2/3 trial of AZD1222 (ChAdOx1 nCoV-19) in healthy adults. Trial participant PBMC samples were collected at day 0 and day 28 after the second dose for TCRbeta chain sequencing. The CDR3 regions of human TCRbeta chains were subjected to immunosequencing. The authors' analysis ran thus. Repertoire TCRs were matched against a reference library of SARS-CoV-2-specific TCRs generated with the MIRA antigen-specificity platform. Breadth meant the fraction of unique TCRs that were SARS-CoV-2-associated, whereas depth meant the fraction of total T cells that were SARS-CoV-2-associated. Using the MIRA data, each spike-specific TCR was mapped to the spike region that the TCR reacts to and placed in a CD4 or CD8 class. Log10-transformed breadth and depth values were compared by one-way ANOVA with Sidak's multiple comparisons tests. TCRdb took over this immuneACCESS table, retaining in-frame rearrangements with V and J assigned. Such tables are incomplete; in checked studies, under half of the missing clones stem from an unresolved V gene, and the remainder is unexplained. Clonal size and the V and J genes are those of that table, whereas D and trimming came from the DNA. The sample contains about 110,000 clones, over 85% of them found a single time. The leading ten clones occupy about 3% of the sample.

The germline V gene sets CDR1 to SGHDT and CDR2 to YYEEEE. Its CDR3 holds 13 amino acids, cysteine through phenylalanine. Only CDR3 DNA remains: 39 bases, in frame from the first base. Relative to germline, V is 1 base shorter and J is 8 bases shorter, with 12 bases between their ends. Source: peripheral blood, taken on day 0 of MenACWY control vaccination. The clonotype was recovered from an adult in good health. This sequence uses TRBV5-6 and TRBJ1-2; a confident D gene designation cannot be given. The CDR3 is CASSLTDFGGYTF. The nucleotide sequence is TGTGCCAGCAGCTTGACAGATTTTGGAGGCTACACCTTC.